The 27 T cell receptor beta chains below all came from one sample that was sequenced in a study of beta chain features in type 1 diabetes. Study results and limitations: Across all four CD4+ subsets, people with type 1 diabetes showed modestly shorter TCRB CDR3s.

These TCRs' antigens remain unknown. Of the isolated RNA, all was reverse transcribed, and so the sequenced material was expressed TCRB transcripts. Measured with immunoSEQ multiplex PCR; TCRdb has only the in-frame clones, and not every one. The sample consists of 150,000 to 200,000 clones, over 55% of them appearing once. The material sequenced was naive CD4+ T cells from blood. All receptors derive from a man aged 25-40 years with type 1 diabetes.

The rearrangement links TRBV16 to TRBJ2-7, with D uncertain. V was cut by 0 bases and J by 7 bases, with 13 bases left in between. The CDR3 consists of 14 residues. CDR1 and CDR2 (germline): KGHSY, FQNENV. This chain's CDR3 is CASSQSNPAEEQYF. The CDR3 DNA reads as TGTGCCAGCAGCCAATCGAACCCGGCTGAAGAGCAGTACTTC.

This chain connects TRBV7-9 to TRBJ1-3, with TRBD1 identical over 8 bases. This CDR3 comprises 16 residues. After removal of 5 bases from V and 0 bases from J, the junction contained 6 bases not matched to a gene. Germline V gives CDR1 SEHNR, CDR2 FQNEAQ (reference sequence). This CDR3 reads CASSPPDRGSGNTIYF. The DNA for the CDR3 is TGTGCCAGCAGCCCCCCCGACAGGGGCTCTGGAAACACCATATATTTT. The full variable domain, in which reference TRBV7-9 and TRBJ1-3 provide the parts outside the CDR3, is DTGVSQNPRHKITKRGQNVTFRCDPISEHNRLYWYRQTLGQGPEFLTYFQNEAQLEKSRLLSDRFSAERPKGSFSTLEIQRTEQGDSAMYLCASSPPDRGSGNTIYFGEGSWLTVV.

The chain uses TRBV19 and TRBJ2-5, with D perhaps TRBD2 (6 bases). Germline-derived CDR1 and CDR2 are LNHDA and SQIVND (reference sequence). There are 15 residues in the CDR3. Trimming pared 7 bases from V and 4 bases from J, leaving 19 bases between. CDR3 region: CASTKRRDAGETQYF. CDR3 nucleotide sequence: TGTGCCAGTACCAAGAGGAGGGATGCTGGAGAGACCCAGTACTTC.

This clone was counted only a few times. As DNA, the CDR3 is TGTGCCAGCAGCTTAGCGGGTTACACTGAAGCTTTCTTT. This gives the protein CASSLAGYTEAFF. This chain links TRBV7-9 with TRBJ1-1; D is unclear. V was cut by 0 bases and J by 3 bases, with 5 bases left in between. The CDR3 spans 13 residues. Germline assignment: CDR1 SEHNR and CDR2 FQNEAQ (reference sequence).

This clone was seen only a few times. This sequence joins TRBV30 and TRBJ2-6; D unclear. V was pared by 0 bases and J by 0 bases, with 9 bases between. The CDR3 spans 16 residues. The germline V gene has CDR1 GTSNPN and CDR2 SVGIG (reference sequence). Here the CDR3 reads CAWSVRRSSGANVLTF. The DNA of the CDR3 is TGTGCCTGGAGTGTACGTCGGAGCTCTGGGGCCAACGTCCTGACTTTC.

As DNA, the CDR3 is TGTGCCAGCAGTCCCCGCCGGGACAGGGTCGCCGGGGAGCTGTTTTTT. It translates to CASSPRRDRVAGELFF. The chain recombines TRBV27 with TRBJ2-2; 9 nucleotides match TRBD1. Germline CDR1 reads MNHEY; CDR2 reads SMNVEV (reference sequence). V gave up 5 bases and J gave up 6 bases; unmatched junction bases: 10. There are 16 residues in the CDR3.

The chain joins TRBV11-2 to TRBJ2-5; tentatively, D is TRBD2 (8 bases). The CDR3 extends over 15 amino acids. Trimming removed 6 bases at V and 13 bases at J, with 27 bases between. The germline V gene encodes CDR1 SGHAT and CDR2 FQNNGV. The CDR3 DNA reads as TGTGCCAGCAGAAGTTTGCGGGACAGCGGGGGTCCCCGGTACTTC. The encoded protein is CASRSLRDSGGPRYF.

The rearrangement joins TRBV6-5 to TRBJ2-5; TRBD1 matches at 8 bases. Germline V lookup: CDR1 MNHEY, CDR2 SVGAGI. V shed 6 bases, J shed 3 bases, and the junction held 3 bases outside the gene matches. The CDR3 totals 13 residues. CDR3 coding DNA: TGTGCCAGCAGCTCACAGGGGGAAGAGACCCAGTACTTC. The encoded protein is CASSSQGEETQYF.

This clone was detected only a few times. The chain has TRBV7-9 and TRBJ2-7; unclear D gene. Germline-derived CDR1 and CDR2 are SEHNR and FQNEAQ (reference sequence). Between the trimmed V and J ends, which lost 5 bases and 3 bases, there was a span of 17 bases. The CDR3 runs to 15 residues. DNA for the CDR3: TGTGCCAGCAGCCTGCAAGGCGCCAGTCTCTACGAGCAGTACTTC. It specifies CASSLQGASLYEQYF.

The chain couples TRBV7-2 to TRBJ2-4; the D gene is possibly TRBD1 (5 bases). Germline CDR1 and CDR2: SGHTA and FQGNSA. V was trimmed by 5 bases and J by 4 bases, leaving 12 bases between them. This CDR3 is built from 14 residues. The chain's CDR3 is CASSLSRDKNIQYF. Written as DNA, the CDR3 is TGTGCCAGCAGCCTAAGCAGGGATAAAAACATTCAGTACTTC.

This chain connects TRBV5-4 to TRBJ2-5; TRBD1 or TRBD2 may be the D gene (5 bases each). Germline assignment: CDR1 SGHNT and CDR2 YYREEE (reference sequence). The ends were cut back, 4 bases at V and 1 base at J, with 17 bases in the middle. The CDR3 length is 16 residues. The CDR3 region is CASSAVRAGTQETQYF. The CDR3 DNA reads TGTGCCAGCAGCGCGGTTAGGGCAGGGACCCAAGAGACCCAGTACTTC.

The chain joins TRBV30 to TRBJ2-4; 10 bases align to TRBD1. The CDR3 has 13 amino acids. V lost 6 bases, J lost 5 bases, and 4 bases stayed unmatched. Germline loops: CDR1 GTSNPN, CDR2 SVGIG (reference sequence). In DNA, the CDR3 is TGTGCCTGCTCCGGGACAGGGGAAAACATTCAGTACTTC. This codes for CACSGTGENIQYF.

This clone was seen more than once but under ten times. V gene TRBV29-1 combines with J gene TRBJ1-1; D is ambiguous. Germline V gene sequence: CDR1 SQVTM, CDR2 ANQGSEA. The V gene lost 4 bases and the J gene lost 1 base, with 7 bases spanning the gap. CDR3 length equals 12 residues. CDR3 protein: CSVGDWNTEAFF. DNA of the CDR3: TGCAGCGTTGGGGATTGGAACACTGAAGCTTTCTTT.

CDR3 amino acids: CASSLWREAFF. The CDR3 coding sequence is TGTGCCAGCAGTTTATGGAGAGAAGCTTTCTTT. The chain recombines TRBV28 with TRBJ1-1; D is undetermined. V lost 0 bases, J lost 8 bases, and 4 bases lay in between. Germline CDR1 and CDR2: MDHEN and SYDVKM. The CDR3 covers 11 residues.

The J gene is TRBJ2-1, the V gene TRBV4-3; the match to TRBD1 covers 7 bases. The trim removed 1 base at V and 4 bases at J, leaving 7 bases unmatched. CDR3 size: 16 residues. The germline gives CDR1 LGHNA, CDR2 YSLEER. The CDR3 loop is CASSQGVETGYNEQFF. CDR3 nucleotide sequence: TGCGCCAGCAGCCAAGGAGTTGAGACAGGGTACAATGAGCAGTTCTTC.

The chain recombines TRBV6-5 with TRBJ1-6, with 9 bases lining up with TRBD1. This CDR3 has 14 residues. Germline values: CDR1 MNHEY, CDR2 SVGAGI. V shed 6 bases, J shed 8 bases, and the junction held 5 bases outside the gene matches. In DNA form, the CDR3 reads TGTGCCAGCAGGTGGACAGGGGCGGATTCACCCCTCCACTTT. Its translation: CASRWTGADSPLHF.

The CDR3 loop reads CASSRNNEQFF. In nucleotides, the CDR3 is TGTGCCAGCAGCCGGAACAATGAGCAGTTCTTC. This chain uses TRBV11-2 with TRBJ2-1; no clear D gene. With 5 bases removed from V and 5 bases from J, the gap between germline ends came to 4 bases. In germline, CDR1 is SGHAT, CDR2 FQNNGV. There are 11 residues in the CDR3.

The J gene is TRBJ1-1, the V gene TRBV2; tentatively, D is TRBD1 (5 bases). Germline CDR1 reads SNHLY; CDR2 reads FYNNEI. The V and J ends lost 6 bases and 0 bases respectively, with 11 bases between them. The CDR3 sequence is 14 residues long. The CDR3 is CASRRQFMNTEAFF. The DNA of the CDR3 is TGTGCCAGCAGGAGACAGTTCATGAACACTGAAGCTTTCTTT.

As for this clone: Other DNA sequences in this sample translate to the same CDR3. This chain links TRBV29-1 with TRBJ2-5; perhaps TRBD1 as D (6 bases). CDR1 and CDR2 from the germline V gene are SQVTM and ANQGSEA. This CDR3 contains 13 residues. The V and J ends lost 1 base and 0 bases respectively, with 6 bases between them. The CDR3 is CSVEGTDQETQYF. In DNA, the CDR3 is TGCAGCGTTGAAGGGACAGACCAAGAGACCCAGTACTTC.

J is TRBJ1-6 and V is TRBV25-1, with D perhaps TRBD1 (5 bases). The V gene lost 4 bases and the J gene lost 10 bases, with 14 bases spanning the gap. The CDR3 totals 14 residues. The germline CDR1 and CDR2 sequences are MGHDK and SYGVNS. CDR3 sequence: CASSVGGWQSPLHF. The CDR3 nucleotides read TGTGCCAGCAGTGTTGGGGGTTGGCAGTCACCCCTCCACTTT.

There are a few counts of this clone. This rearrangement joins TRBV23-1 to TRBJ2-1; 8 bases are shared with TRBD2. TRBV23-1 carries the ORF label, with uncertain function. The V gene end was trimmed by 2 bases and the J gene end by 6 bases; junction bases not matched to a gene: 9. This CDR3 contains 16 residues. The CDR3 DNA reads as TGCGCCAGCAGTCAAGAGAGCGGGGGAGGATTCAATGAGCAGTTCTTC. Protein product: CASSQESGGGFNEQFF.

The chain couples TRBV18 to TRBJ1-5; no firm D call. The V gene's germline CDR1 is KGHSH and CDR2 LQKENI. The length of the CDR3 is 13 residues. V was shortened by 5 bases and J by 7 bases, with 12 bases between the two germline ends. In DNA, the CDR3 is TGTGCCAGCTCATTGGAGGCGAACCAGCCCCAGCATTTT. Translated, it gives CASSLEANQPQHF. Variable domain in full (rest from reference TRBV18 and TRBJ1-5): NAGVMQNPRHLVRRRGQEARLRCSPMKGHSHVYWYRQLPEEGLKFMVYLQKENIIDESGMPKERFSAEFPKEGPSILRIQQVVRGDSAAYFCASSLEANQPQHFGDGTRLSIL.

The chain recombines TRBV9 with TRBJ1-2; a possible D gene is TRBD1 (6 bases). CDR3 length: 16 residues. Germline V gene data show CDR1 as SGDLS and CDR2 as YYNGEE. V lost 0 bases and J 4 bases, leaving 16 bases between the germline ends. DNA for the CDR3: TGTGCCAGCAGCGTAGCTACGGGGGGCAACTTCTATGGCTACACCTTC. Translated, it gives CASSVATGGNFYGYTF. Looking up the rest from reference TRBV9 and TRBJ1-2 gives the full variable domain: DSGVTQTPKHLITATGQRVTLRCSPRSGDLSVYWYQQSLDQGLQFLIQYYNGEERAKGNILERFSAQQFPDLHSELNLSSLELGDSALYFCASSVATGGNFYGYTFGSGTRLTVV.

The chain uses TRBV2 and TRBJ2-1; the match to TRBD1 covers 7 bases. The germline V gene encodes CDR1 SNHLY and CDR2 FYNNEI. This CDR3 is built from 14 residues. With 8 bases clipped from V and 8 bases from J, the junction kept 12 bases outside the gene matches. The CDR3, as DNA: TGTGCCAGCGTAACCGAACAGGGGTTTTATGAGCAGTTCTTC. Its translation: CASVTEQGFYEQFF.

The chain carries TRBV7-9 and TRBJ2-5, with D possibly matching TRBD2 (6 bases). Trimming pared 4 bases from V and 4 bases from J, leaving 19 bases between. CDR1 and CDR2 (germline): SEHNR, FQNEAQ (reference sequence). The CDR3 runs 16 residues. Written as DNA, the CDR3 is TGTGCCAGCAGCTCCGAGGGAACTAGCCGTGGAGAGACCCAGTACTTC. This codes for CASSSEGTSRGETQYF.

The gene calls are TRBV4-1 and TRBJ2-5; TRBD2 matches at 7 bases. Germline V gene data show CDR1 as MGHRA and CDR2 as YSYEKL. The CDR3 is 15 amino acids. V lost 0 bases, J lost 5 bases, and 6 bases stayed unmatched. CDR3 protein: CASSQEGQGGETQYF. The CDR3 DNA is TGCGCCAGCAGCCAAGAAGGTCAGGGAGGGGAGACCCAGTACTTC.

This chain joins TRBV2 and TRBJ2-5; unclear D gene. Germline V gives CDR1 SNHLY, CDR2 FYNNEI. This CDR3 is 15 amino acids long. Trimming took off 5 bases at V and 4 bases at J, with 17 bases between the two ends. CDR3 coding DNA: TGTGCCAGCAGTCTCCTCTCGATGGGGTCAGAGACCCAGTACTTC. Its translation: CASSLLSMGSETQYF.